This entry describes one T cell receptor (beta chain). As yet, its antigen is unknown. This entry comes from a study of identifying expanded T cells in peripheral blood. Clones were sequenced by immunoSEQ multiplex PCR, and TCRdb holds only the in-frame ones, with some missing. The data contain about 100,000 clones, approximately 90% of them seen just once; the ten biggest clones take up about 18%. Germline CDR1 is SGHKS and CDR2 is YYEKEE (reference sequence). The CDR3 loop spans 14 amino acids. Trimming took off 2 bases at V and 0 bases at J, with 9 bases between the two ends. Study conclusions and caveats: Clone count variance between roughly two-week samples rose with total template count. Over approximately two and four weeks, about 15 and 19 clones changed, versus approximately 1.1 between replicates.

Collection occurred without any documented infections or immune events in donors. The TCR comes from a person aged 18-70 years in good health. V usage is TRBV5-5 and J usage is TRBJ2-7; D gene uncertain. Sequenced input: blood. CDR3 loop: CASSLSPGSYEQYF. In DNA form, the CDR3 reads TGTGCCAGCAGCTTAAGCCCAGGCTCCTACGAGCAGTACTTC.